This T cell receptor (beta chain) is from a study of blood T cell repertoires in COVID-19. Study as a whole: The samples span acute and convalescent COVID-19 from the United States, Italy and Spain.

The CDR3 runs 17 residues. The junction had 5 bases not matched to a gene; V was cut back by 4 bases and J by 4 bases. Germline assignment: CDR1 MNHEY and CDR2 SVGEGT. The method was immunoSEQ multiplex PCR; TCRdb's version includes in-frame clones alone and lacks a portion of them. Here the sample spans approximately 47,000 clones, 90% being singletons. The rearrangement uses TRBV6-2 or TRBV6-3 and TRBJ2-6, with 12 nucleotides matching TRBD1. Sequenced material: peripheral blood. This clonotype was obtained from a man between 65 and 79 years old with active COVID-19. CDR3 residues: CASSSGQGALGANVLTF. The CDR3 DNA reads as TGTGCCAGCAGTTCGGGACAGGGGGCATTAGGGGCCAACGTCCTGACTTTC.